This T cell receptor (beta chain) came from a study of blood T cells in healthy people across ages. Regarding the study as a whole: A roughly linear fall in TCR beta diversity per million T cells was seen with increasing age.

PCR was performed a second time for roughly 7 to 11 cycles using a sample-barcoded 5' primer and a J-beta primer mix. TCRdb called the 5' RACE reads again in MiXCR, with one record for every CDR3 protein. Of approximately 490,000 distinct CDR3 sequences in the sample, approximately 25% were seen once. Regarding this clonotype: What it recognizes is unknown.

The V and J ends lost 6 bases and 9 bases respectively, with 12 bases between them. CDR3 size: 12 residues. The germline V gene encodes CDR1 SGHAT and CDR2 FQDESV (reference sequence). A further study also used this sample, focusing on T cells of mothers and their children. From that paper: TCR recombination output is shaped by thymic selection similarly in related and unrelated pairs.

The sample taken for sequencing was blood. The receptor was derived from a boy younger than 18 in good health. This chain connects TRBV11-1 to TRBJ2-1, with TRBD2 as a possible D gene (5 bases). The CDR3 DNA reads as TGTGCCAGCAGATCACTAGAGAGTGAGCAGTTCTTC. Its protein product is CASRSLESEQFF.